Listed below are T cell receptor beta chains from one sample, sequenced in a study of T-cell memory formation after mild COVID-19. TCRdb re-called the 5' RACE reads with MiXCR, one entry per CDR3 protein. Here the sample spans roughly 600,000 distinct CDR3 sequences, roughly 18% being singletons. Sequenced: PBMCs or a T cell subset sorted from them (not recorded which). The receptors shown here come from an adult woman who had mild COVID-19 (a few samples of this study predate the infection). Cell type and time point are not known. The CDR3 runs from the conserved cysteine through the conserved F or W. D genes are given only for firm matches. For some rows the clone size is stated as once, few or many, or as a class when expanded; others skip it.

DNA,CDR3,size,D,V,J
TGCAGTGCTAGACGGACTAGCGGGAGTATCCGTAATGAGCAGTTCTTC,CSARRTSGSIRNEQFF,few,TRBD2,TRBV20-1,TRBJ2-1
TGTGCCAGCAGTTCCACCGACAGGGGGCTGAGTGGCTACACCTTC,CASSSTDRGLSGYTF,-,TRBD1,TRBV27,TRBJ1-2
TGTGCCAGCAGTCGAAACACCATATATTTT,CASSRNTIYF,few,-,TRBV12-3/TRBV12-4,TRBJ1-3
TGTGCCAGCAGTCCAGTCTTTGAGGGAGAGCTCATTCAGTACTTC,CASSPVFEGELIQYF,few,-,TRBV12-3/TRBV12-4,TRBJ2-4
TGTGCCAGCAGCTTGCGGCAGGGCTGGGGTGAGCAGTTCTTC,CASSLRQGWGEQFF,-,-,TRBV5-6,TRBJ2-1
TGTGCCAGCAGCCAAGATACGGGGGAGGTCTACAATGAGCAGTTCTTC,CASSQDTGEVYNEQFF,few,-,TRBV4-2,TRBJ2-1
TGTGCCAGCAGCCAAGATGGTAGGGCAGATACGCAGTATTTT,CASSQDGRADTQYF,few,-,TRBV4-2,TRBJ2-3
TGTGCCAGCAGTTTAACGCGACAGGGTGTCAGCTCACCCCTCCACTTT,CASSLTRQGVSSPLHF,-,TRBD1,TRBV12-3/TRBV12-4,TRBJ1-6
TGCAGCGTTGAAGGCCTAGCGGGAGGGTTGTGGAACAATGAGCAGTTCTTC,CSVEGLAGGLWNNEQFF,few,TRBD2,TRBV29-1,TRBJ2-1
TGTGCCAGTATTGGGGACACTTCCTACAATGAGCAGTTCTTC,CASIGDTSYNEQFF,-,-,TRBV6-2/TRBV6-3,TRBJ2-1
TGTGCCAGCAGCCTGACAGGGCAAACTGAAGCTTTCTTT,CASSLTGQTEAFF,-,TRBD1,TRBV7-9,TRBJ1-1
TGTGCCCGCGGGAAGCCCAGGGACATTCAGTACTTC,CARGKPRDIQYF,-,-,TRBV6-5,TRBJ2-4
TGCGCCAGCAGCCCCCCCTCTTTAGCGGGGGCCTACGAGCAGTACTTC,CASSPPSLAGAYEQYF,few,TRBD2,TRBV5-1,TRBJ2-7
TGTGCCAGCAGCTTAAGAGGGGATAGCTCCTACAATGAGCAGTTCTTC,CASSLRGDSSYNEQFF,-,-,TRBV11-2,TRBJ2-1
TGCAGCGTTGAGGGACTAGCGTGGAAAGAGACCCAGTACTTC,CSVEGLAWKETQYF,many,TRBD2,TRBV29-1,TRBJ2-5
TGCAGTGCCGTCACTACGGATGAGCAGTTCTTC,CSAVTTDEQFF,many,-,TRBV20-1,TRBJ2-1
TGCAGTGCCCCCGGCTTGTTCTACCCCTTGGGGGGAGTTTACGAGCAGTACTTC,CSAPGLFYPLGGVYEQYF,-,-,TRBV20-1,TRBJ2-7
TGTGCCAGCAGCCCCCGGGACAGAGGATCCTACGAGCAGTACTTC,CASSPRDRGSYEQYF,-,TRBD1,TRBV7-2,TRBJ2-7
TGTGCCAGCAGCCTCCTAGGCGCAGGGTACGAGCAGTACTTC,CASSLLGAGYEQYF,-,-,TRBV5-4,TRBJ2-7
TGTGCCAGCAGCTTAGTATTGGTCGAGACCCAGTACTTC,CASSLVLVETQYF,-,-,TRBV11-2,TRBJ2-5
TGCGCCAGCAGCTTCAACTACCTAGCGGGCGACGCTTGGTCCTACAATGAGCAGTTCTTC,CASSFNYLAGDAWSYNEQFF,-,TRBD2,TRBV5-1,TRBJ2-1
TGCAGCGTTGAAGTAAAAGCGGGGGTAGAGTACTTC,CSVEVKAGVEYF,few,TRBD2,TRBV29-1,TRBJ2-7
TGTGCCAGCAGCTTCGGACTCTCGAACAGGAATGAGCAGTTCTTC,CASSFGLSNRNEQFF,-,-,TRBV7-6,TRBJ2-1
TGCGCCAGCAGCTTGTCGCAGCACACTGAAGCTTTCTTT,CASSLSQHTEAFF,few,-,TRBV5-1,TRBJ1-1
TGTGCCAGCAGCCGAACGAGCACTGAAGCTTTCTTT,CASSRTSTEAFF,-,-,TRBV3-1,TRBJ1-1
TGCAGTGCTAGACCACTAAAGGCTAGCGGGAGTTTCAATGAGCAGTTCTTC,CSARPLKASGSFNEQFF,few,TRBD2,TRBV20-1,TRBJ2-1
TGTGCCAGCAAAACCGGGAAATTAGATTCACCCCTCCACTTT,CASKTGKLDSPLHF,-,-,TRBV12-3/TRBV12-4,TRBJ1-6
TGCGCCAGCAGCGTAGGGGCTAGCGGGAACACAGATACGCAGTATTTT,CASSVGASGNTDTQYF,few,TRBD2,TRBV5-1,TRBJ2-3
TGTGCCAGCAGCCTGACCGGGACAGGGGTTTTTGGCTACACCTTC,CASSLTGTGVFGYTF,-,TRBD1,TRBV7-8,TRBJ1-2
TGTGCCAGCAGGAACCGGGGGGGCTTTGTCACCGGGGAGCTGTTTTTT,CASRNRGGFVTGELFF,-,TRBD2,TRBV11-2,TRBJ2-2
TGTGCCAGCAGAACCGGGACTCTCTACAATGAGCAGTTCTTC,CASRTGTLYNEQFF,-,-,TRBV12-3/TRBV12-4,TRBJ2-1
TGTGCCAGCAGCTTGGGCGGGACTAGCGGGGGTGAGCAGTTCTTC,CASSLGGTSGGEQFF,few,TRBD2,TRBV5-6,TRBJ2-1
TGTGCCAGCAGCACGGGACAGGGGGGGAATGAAAAACTGTTTTTT,CASSTGQGGNEKLFF,few,TRBD1,TRBV7-3,TRBJ1-4
TGCGCCAGCCGAATAGGGGATGAGGTTGTAGGCTACAATGAGCAGTTCTTC,CASRIGDEVVGYNEQFF,few,-,TRBV5-1,TRBJ2-1
TGTGCCAGCACCTACCTTCCGGGACAGGGGAACCAAGAGACCCAGTACTTC,CASTYLPGQGNQETQYF,-,TRBD1,TRBV12-3/TRBV12-4,TRBJ2-5
TGCAGTGCTATTGGAGGCCGGGAGGGAGGGACCTATGGCTACACCTTC,CSAIGGREGGTYGYTF,-,-,TRBV20-1,TRBJ1-2
TGTGCCACCAGTGACCATAGACAGAACACCGGGGAGCTGTTTTTT,CATSDHRQNTGELFF,-,-,TRBV24-1,TRBJ2-2
TGTGCCAGCAGCTTAGGGGCCTCCACTAACTATGGCTACACCTTC,CASSLGASTNYGYTF,few,-,TRBV7-9,TRBJ1-2
TGTGCCAGCAGTTTTGGAGGGCACACCGGGGAGCTGTTTTTT,CASSFGGHTGELFF,few,-,TRBV12-3/TRBV12-4,TRBJ2-2
TGTGCCAGCAGAGTACAGGGAGCCACTGAAGCTTTCTTT,CASRVQGATEAFF,-,-,TRBV7-2,TRBJ1-1
TGTGCCACCAGTGATTCGCGCAGGGATGGTGAAGCTTTCTTT,CATSDSRRDGEAFF,-,-,TRBV24-1,TRBJ1-1
TGTGCCAGCAGCCACCCAGCGGGAGAGCGCACAGATACGCAGTATTTT,CASSHPAGERTDTQYF,few,TRBD2,TRBV4-2,TRBJ2-3
TGTGCCAGCAGCGCTCCCAGGGGGACCCTACACAATGAGCAGTTCTTC,CASSAPRGTLHNEQFF,-,TRBD1,TRBV7-9,TRBJ2-1
TGTGCCAGCAGCCCACGGACAGGCTATGCAACTAATGAAAAACTGTTTTTT,CASSPRTGYATNEKLFF,few,TRBD1,TRBV9,TRBJ1-4
TGTGCCAGCAGTGAACCGAGGCTCTATGGCTACACCTTC,CASSEPRLYGYTF,few,-,TRBV2,TRBJ1-2
TGTGCCAGCAGTCCCAGGAGGTTCCCTGGACTAGCGGGAGGGTCCTACAATGAGCAGTTCTTC,CASSPRRFPGLAGGSYNEQFF,-,TRBD2,TRBV12-3/TRBV12-4,TRBJ2-1
TGTGCCAGCAGTCCCCCCTCCTACCTCGAGCAGTACTTC,CASSPPSYLEQYF,-,-,TRBV12-3/TRBV12-4,TRBJ2-7
TGTGCCAGTATGGCTCGCCGTGGAGGGATCGATGGCTACACCTTC,CASMARRGGIDGYTF,-,-,TRBV19,TRBJ1-2
TGTGCCAGCAGCTCACTAGCGGACCCCGGGGAGCTGTTTTTT,CASSSLADPGELFF,-,TRBD2,TRBV5-6,TRBJ2-2
TGTGCCAGCAGTCCTCTAGCGGGGGGAACGAATGAGCAGTTCTTC,CASSPLAGGTNEQFF,few,TRBD2,TRBV6-4,TRBJ2-1
TGTGCCAGCAGCTTAGAGAGGTCTCAGCCCCAGCATTTT,CASSLERSQPQHF,-,-,TRBV7-2,TRBJ1-5
TGCAGCGTTGAGCCCCAACAGGGGGAGAATGAGCAGTTCTTC,CSVEPQQGENEQFF,few,TRBD1,TRBV29-1,TRBJ2-1
TGTGCCAGCAGCCTGGACTATCAGAAAGAGACCCAGTACTTC,CASSLDYQKETQYF,-,-,TRBV7-9,TRBJ2-5
TGTGCCAGCAGCACTGATCCCCGGGGGGATGAGCAGTTCTTC,CASSTDPRGDEQFF,-,TRBD2,TRBV7-2,TRBJ2-1